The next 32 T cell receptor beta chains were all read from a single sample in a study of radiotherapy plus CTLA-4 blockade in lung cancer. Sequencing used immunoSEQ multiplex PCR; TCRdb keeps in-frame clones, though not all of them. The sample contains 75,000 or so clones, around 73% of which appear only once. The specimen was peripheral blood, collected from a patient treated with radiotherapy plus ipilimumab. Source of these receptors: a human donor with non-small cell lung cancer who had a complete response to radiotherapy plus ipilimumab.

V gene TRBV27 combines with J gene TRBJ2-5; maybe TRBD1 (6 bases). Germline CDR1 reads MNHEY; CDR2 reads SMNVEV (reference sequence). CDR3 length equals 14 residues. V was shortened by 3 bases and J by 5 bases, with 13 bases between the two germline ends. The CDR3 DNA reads TGTGCCAGCAGTTTTAACAGGGTACCCGAGACCCAGTACTTC. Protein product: CASSFNRVPETQYF.

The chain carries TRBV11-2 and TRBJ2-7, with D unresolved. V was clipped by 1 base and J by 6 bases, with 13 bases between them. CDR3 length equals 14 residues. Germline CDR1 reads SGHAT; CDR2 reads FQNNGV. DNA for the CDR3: TGTGCCAGCAGCTTAGCGGTAACTGCGATCGAGCAGTACTTC. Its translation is CASSLAVTAIEQYF. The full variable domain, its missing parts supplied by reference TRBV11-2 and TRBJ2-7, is EAGVAQSPRYKIIEKRQSVAFWCNPISGHATLYWYQQILGQGPKLLIQFQNNGVVDDSQLPKDRFSAERLKGVDSTLKIQPAKLEDSAVYLCASSLAVTAIEQYFGPGTRLTVT.

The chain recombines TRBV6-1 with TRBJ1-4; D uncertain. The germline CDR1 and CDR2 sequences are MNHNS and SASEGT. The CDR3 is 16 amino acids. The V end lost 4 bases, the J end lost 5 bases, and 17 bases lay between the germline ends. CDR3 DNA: TGTGCCAGCAGTGGCCCCTCAGGCGCTAACAATGAAAAACTGTTTTTT. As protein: CASSGPSGANNEKLFF.

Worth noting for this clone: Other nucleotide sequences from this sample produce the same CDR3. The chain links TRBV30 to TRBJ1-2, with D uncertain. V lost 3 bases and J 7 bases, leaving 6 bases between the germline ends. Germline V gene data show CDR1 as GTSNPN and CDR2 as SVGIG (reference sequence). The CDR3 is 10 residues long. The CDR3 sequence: CAWRKGGYTF. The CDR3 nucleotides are TGTGCCTGGAGAAAGGGTGGCTACACCTTC.

The CDR3 region is CASKRPRGLAESYEQYV. CDR3 coding DNA: TGTGCCAGCAAAAGGCCCAGGGGACTAGCGGAATCCTACGAGCAGTACGTC. V and J are TRBV2 and TRBJ2-7, with 11 nucleotides matching TRBD2. The germline V gene has CDR1 SNHLY and CDR2 FYNNEI. V shed 7 bases, J shed 1 base, and the junction held 12 bases outside the gene matches. The CDR3 runs to 17 residues.

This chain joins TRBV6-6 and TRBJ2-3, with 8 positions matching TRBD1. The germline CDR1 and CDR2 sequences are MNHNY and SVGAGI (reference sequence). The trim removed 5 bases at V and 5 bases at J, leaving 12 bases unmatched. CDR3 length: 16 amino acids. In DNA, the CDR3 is TGTGCCAGCAGTCAGGCGACAGGGGCTGGCCAAGATACGCAGTATTTT. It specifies CASSQATGAGQDTQYF.

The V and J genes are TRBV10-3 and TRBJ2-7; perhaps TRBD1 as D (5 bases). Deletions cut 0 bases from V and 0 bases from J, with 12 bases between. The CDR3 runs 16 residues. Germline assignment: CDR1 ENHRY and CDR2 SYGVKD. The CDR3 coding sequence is TGTGCCATCAGTGAGTCAGTACAGGATATCTCCTACGAGCAGTACTTC. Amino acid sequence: CAISESVQDISYEQYF.

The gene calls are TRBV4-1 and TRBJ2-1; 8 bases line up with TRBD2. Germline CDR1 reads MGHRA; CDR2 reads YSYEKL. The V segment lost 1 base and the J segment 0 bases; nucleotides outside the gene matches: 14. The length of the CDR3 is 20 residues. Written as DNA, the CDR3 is TGCGCCAGCAGCCAAGTAGGCCTAGCGGGCCAAAGGAGCTCCTACAATGAGCAGTTCTTC. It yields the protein CASSQVGLAGQRSSYNEQFF.

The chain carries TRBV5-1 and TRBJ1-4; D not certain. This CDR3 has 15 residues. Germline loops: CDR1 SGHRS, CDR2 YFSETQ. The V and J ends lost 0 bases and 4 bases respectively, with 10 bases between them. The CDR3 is CASSLDSADNEKLFF. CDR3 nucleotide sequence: TGCGCCAGCAGCTTGGACTCAGCCGATAATGAAAAACTGTTTTTT.

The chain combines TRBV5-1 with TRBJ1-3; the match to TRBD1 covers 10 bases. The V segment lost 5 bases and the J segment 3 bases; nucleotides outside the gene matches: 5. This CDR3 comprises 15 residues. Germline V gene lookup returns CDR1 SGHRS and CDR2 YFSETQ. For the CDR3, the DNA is TGCGCCAGCAGAACCGGGACAGGGGTTGGAAACACCATATATTTT. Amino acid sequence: CASRTGTGVGNTIYF.

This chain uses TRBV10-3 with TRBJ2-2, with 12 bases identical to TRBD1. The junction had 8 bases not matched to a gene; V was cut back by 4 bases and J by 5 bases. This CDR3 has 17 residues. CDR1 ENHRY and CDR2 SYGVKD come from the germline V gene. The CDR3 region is CAISAIPGQGATGELFF. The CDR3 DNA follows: TGTGCCATCAGTGCTATCCCGGGACAGGGGGCGACCGGGGAGCTGTTTTTT.

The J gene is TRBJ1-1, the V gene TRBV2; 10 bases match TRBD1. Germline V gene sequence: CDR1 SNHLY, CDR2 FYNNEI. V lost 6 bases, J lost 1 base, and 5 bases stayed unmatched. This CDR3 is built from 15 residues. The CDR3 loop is CASRMGQGPNTEAFF. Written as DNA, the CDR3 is TGTGCCAGCAGGATGGGACAGGGGCCGAACACTGAAGCTTTCTTT.

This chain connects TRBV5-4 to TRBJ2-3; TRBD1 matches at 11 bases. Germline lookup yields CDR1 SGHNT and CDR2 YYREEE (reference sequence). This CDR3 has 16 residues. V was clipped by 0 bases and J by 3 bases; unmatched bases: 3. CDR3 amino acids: CASSLGTGGRTDTQYF. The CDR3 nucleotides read TGTGCCAGCAGCTTGGGGACAGGGGGCCGGACAGATACGCAGTATTTT. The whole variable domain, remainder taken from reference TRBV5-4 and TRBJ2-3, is ETGVTQSPTHLIKTRGQQVTLRCSSQSGHNTVSWYQQALGQGPQFIFQYYREEENGRGNFPPRFSGLQFPNYSSELNVNALELDDSALYLCASSLGTGGRTDTQYFGPGTRLTVL.

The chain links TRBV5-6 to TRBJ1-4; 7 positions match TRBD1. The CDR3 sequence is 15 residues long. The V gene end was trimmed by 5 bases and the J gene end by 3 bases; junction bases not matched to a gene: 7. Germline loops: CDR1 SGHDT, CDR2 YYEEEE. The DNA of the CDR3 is TGTGCCAGCAGACCAAGACAGGGAGCTAATGAAAAACTGTTTTTT. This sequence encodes CASRPRQGANEKLFF.

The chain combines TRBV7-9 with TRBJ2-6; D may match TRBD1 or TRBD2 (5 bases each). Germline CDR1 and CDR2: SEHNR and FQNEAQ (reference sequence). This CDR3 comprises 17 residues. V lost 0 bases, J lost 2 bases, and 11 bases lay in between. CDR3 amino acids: CASSLASTAAGANVLTF. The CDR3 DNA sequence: TGTGCCAGCAGCTTAGCCTCGACAGCGGCTGGGGCCAACGTCCTGACTTTC.

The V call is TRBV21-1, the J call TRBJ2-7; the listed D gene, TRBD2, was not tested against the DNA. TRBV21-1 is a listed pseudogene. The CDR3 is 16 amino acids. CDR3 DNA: TGTGCCAGCAGCAAACTGGCGCGGGGGACATCCTACGAGCAGTACTTC. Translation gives CASSKLARGTSYEQYF.

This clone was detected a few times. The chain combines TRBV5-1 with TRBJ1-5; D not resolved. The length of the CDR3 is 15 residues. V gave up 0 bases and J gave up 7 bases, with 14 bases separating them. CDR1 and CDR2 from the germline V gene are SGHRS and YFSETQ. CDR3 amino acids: CASSLGEAGYQPQHF. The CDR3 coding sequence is TGCGCCAGCAGCTTGGGAGAGGCGGGGTACCAGCCCCAGCATTTT.

This CDR3 reads CAWGERDEAFF. CDR3 bases: TGTGCCTGGGGGGAGAGGGACGAAGCTTTCTTT. V gene TRBV30 combines with J gene TRBJ1-1; D perhaps matches TRBD1 (5 bases). V lost 5 bases and J lost 8, with 12 bases in between. This CDR3 is 11 amino acids long. CDR1 and CDR2 from the germline V gene are GTSNPN and SVGIG (reference sequence).

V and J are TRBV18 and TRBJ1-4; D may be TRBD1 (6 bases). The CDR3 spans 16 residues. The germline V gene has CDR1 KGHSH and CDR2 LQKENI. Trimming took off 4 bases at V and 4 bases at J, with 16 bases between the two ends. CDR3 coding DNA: TGTGCCAGCTCACTGATCATCGGGGGCGGTAATGAAAAACTGTTTTTT. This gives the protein CASSLIIGGGNEKLFF. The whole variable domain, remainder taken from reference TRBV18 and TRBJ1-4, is NAGVMQNPRHLVRRRGQEARLRCSPMKGHSHVYWYRQLPEEGLKFMVYLQKENIIDESGMPKERFSAEFPKEGPSILRIQQVVRGDSAAYFCASSLIIGGGNEKLFFGSGTQLSVL.

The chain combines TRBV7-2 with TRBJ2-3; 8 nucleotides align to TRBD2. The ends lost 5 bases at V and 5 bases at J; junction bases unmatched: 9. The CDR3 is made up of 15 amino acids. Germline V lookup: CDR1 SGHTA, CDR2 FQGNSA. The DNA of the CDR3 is TGTGCCAGCAGCCCAAGCGGGAGCTTTGGAGATACGCAGTATTTT. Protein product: CASSPSGSFGDTQYF.

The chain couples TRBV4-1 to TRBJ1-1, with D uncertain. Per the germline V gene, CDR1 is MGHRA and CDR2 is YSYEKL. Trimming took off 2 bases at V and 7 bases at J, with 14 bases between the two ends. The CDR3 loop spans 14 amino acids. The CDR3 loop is CASSQLTVPYEAFF. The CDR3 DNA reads TGCGCCAGCAGCCAACTGACCGTTCCCTATGAAGCTTTCTTT.

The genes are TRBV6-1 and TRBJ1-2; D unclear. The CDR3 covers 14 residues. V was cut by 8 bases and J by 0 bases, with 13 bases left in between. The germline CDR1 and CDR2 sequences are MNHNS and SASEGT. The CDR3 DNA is TGTGCCAGCGGGCCAGAACAACCTAACTATGGCTACACCTTC. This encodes CASGPEQPNYGYTF.

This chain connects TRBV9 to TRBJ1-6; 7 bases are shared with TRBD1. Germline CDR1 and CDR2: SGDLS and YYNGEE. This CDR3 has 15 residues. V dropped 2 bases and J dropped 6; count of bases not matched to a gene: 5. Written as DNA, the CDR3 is TGTGCCAGCAGCGTCAGGGGGACAGTTAATTCACCCCTCCACTTT. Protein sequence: CASSVRGTVNSPLHF.

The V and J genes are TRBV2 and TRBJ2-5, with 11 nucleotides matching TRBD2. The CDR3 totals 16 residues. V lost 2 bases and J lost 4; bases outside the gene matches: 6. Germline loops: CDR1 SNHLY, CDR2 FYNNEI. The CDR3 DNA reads TGTGCCAGCAGTGAATCTGGTAGCGGGAGGGTAGAGACCCAGTACTTC. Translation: CASSESGSGRVETQYF.

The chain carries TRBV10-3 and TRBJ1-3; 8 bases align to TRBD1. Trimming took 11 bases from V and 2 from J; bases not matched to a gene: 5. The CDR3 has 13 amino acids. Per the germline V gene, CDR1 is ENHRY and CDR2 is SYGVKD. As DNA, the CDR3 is TGTGCCTCTAGGACAGGGCCTGGAAACACCATATATTTT. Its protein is CASRTGPGNTIYF.

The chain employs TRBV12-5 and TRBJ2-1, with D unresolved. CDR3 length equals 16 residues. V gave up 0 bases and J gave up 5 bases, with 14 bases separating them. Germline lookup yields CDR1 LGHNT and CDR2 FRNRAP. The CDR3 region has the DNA TGTGCTAGTGGTTTGGTACTTGGCCGATACAACAATGAGCAGTTCTTC. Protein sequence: CASGLVLGRYNNEQFF.

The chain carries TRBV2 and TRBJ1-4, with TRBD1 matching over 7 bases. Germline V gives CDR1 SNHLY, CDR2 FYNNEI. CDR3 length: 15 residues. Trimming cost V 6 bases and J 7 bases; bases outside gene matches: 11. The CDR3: CASRLTEGASEKLFF. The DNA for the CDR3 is TGTGCCAGCAGACTTACCGAGGGGGCTAGTGAAAAACTGTTTTTT.

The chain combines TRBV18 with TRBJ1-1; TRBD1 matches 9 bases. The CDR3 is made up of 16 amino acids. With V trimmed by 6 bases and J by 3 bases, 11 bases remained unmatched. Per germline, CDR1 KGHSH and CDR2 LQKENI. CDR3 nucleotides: TGTGCCAGCTCGCCTACTGGACAGGGGCGAGACACTGAAGCTTTCTTT. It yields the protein CASSPTGQGRDTEAFF.

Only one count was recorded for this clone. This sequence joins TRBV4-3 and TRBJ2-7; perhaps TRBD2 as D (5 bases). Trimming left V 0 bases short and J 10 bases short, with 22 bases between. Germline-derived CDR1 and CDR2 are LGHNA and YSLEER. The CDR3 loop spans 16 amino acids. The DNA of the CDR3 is TGCGCCAGCAGCCAAGATCGGGGTGTGTTGGAGATCCATCAGTACTTC. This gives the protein CASSQDRGVLEIHQYF.

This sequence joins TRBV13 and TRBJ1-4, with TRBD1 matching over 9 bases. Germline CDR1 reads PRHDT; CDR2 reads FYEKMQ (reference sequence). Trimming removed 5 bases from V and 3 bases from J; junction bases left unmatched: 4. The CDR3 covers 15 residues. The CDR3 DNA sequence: TGTGCCAGCAGCATACAGGGGGCGGCTAATGAAAAACTGTTTTTT. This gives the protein CASSIQGAANEKLFF.

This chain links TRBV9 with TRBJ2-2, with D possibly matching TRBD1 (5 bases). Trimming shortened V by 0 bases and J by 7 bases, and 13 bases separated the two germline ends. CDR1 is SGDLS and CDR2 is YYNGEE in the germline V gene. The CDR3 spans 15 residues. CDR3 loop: CASSVVKGNHGELFF. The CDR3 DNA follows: TGTGCCAGCAGCGTAGTAAAGGGGAATCACGGGGAGCTGTTTTTT.

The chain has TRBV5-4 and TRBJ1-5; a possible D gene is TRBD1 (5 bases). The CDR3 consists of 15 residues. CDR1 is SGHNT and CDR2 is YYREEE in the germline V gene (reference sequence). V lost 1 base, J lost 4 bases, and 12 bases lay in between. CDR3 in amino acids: CASSLRGQGNQPQHF. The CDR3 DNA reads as TGTGCCAGCAGCTTGAGGGGCCAGGGAAATCAGCCCCAGCATTTT. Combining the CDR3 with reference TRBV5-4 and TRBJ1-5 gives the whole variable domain ETGVTQSPTHLIKTRGQQVTLRCSSQSGHNTVSWYQQALGQGPQFIFQYYREEENGRGNFPPRFSGLQFPNYSSELNVNALELDDSALYLCASSLRGQGNQPQHFGDGTRLSIL.